One sample yielded the 5 T cell receptor beta chains listed below, sequenced in a study of control samples from healthy donors and cancer patients. Some clones are missing from TCRdb's copy, which holds only in-frame ones; the method was immunoSEQ multiplex PCR. The sample includes over 85,000 clones, 65% to 85% of them seen just once. Sequencing was performed on PBMCs. Receptor source: a man between 70 and 80 years old with lung cancer.

The chain has TRBV20-1 and TRBJ1-3; D gene ambiguous. V gave up 3 bases and J gave up 0 bases, with 6 bases separating them. Germline lookup yields CDR1 DFQATT and CDR2 SNEGSKA (reference sequence). The CDR3 sequence is 13 residues long. This CDR3 is CSASWSSGNTIYF. CDR3 DNA sequence: TGCAGTGCTAGTTGGAGCTCTGGAAACACCATATATTTT.

Note on this clone: Its ends do not fully match the called genes, so a read error is possible. V is TRBV2 and J is TRBJ2-1, with D possibly being TRBD1 (7 bases). The CDR3 contains 12 residues. Germline values: CDR1 SNHLY, CDR2 FYNNEI. In nucleotides, the CDR3 is TGTGCCAGCAGTGAGGGGGGACAGTACTGGATCTTC. It translates to CASSEGGQYWIF.

In this sample, this clone turned up once. The chain employs TRBV10-3 and TRBJ2-1, with 8 bases fitting TRBD1. Germline loops: CDR1 ENHRY, CDR2 SYGVKD. CDR3 length equals 17 residues. Germline trimming cut 3 bases from V and 5 bases from J; bases unmatched to any gene: 12. CDR3 sequence: CAISDSTGVGRNNEQFF. In nucleotides, the CDR3 is TGTGCCATCAGTGACTCGACAGGGGTAGGTAGAAACAATGAGCAGTTCTTC.

The chain has TRBV5-4 and TRBJ2-7; 10 bases align to TRBD1. V was pared by 0 bases and J by 6 bases, with 6 bases of the junction left unmatched. The CDR3 is 15 amino acids. The V gene's germline CDR1 is SGHNT and CDR2 YYREEE (reference sequence). Here the CDR3 DNA reads TGTGCCAGCAGCTTGGGACAGGGGGCGCGTGGCGAGCAGTACTTC. It yields the protein CASSLGQGARGEQYF.

V is TRBV5-1 and J is TRBJ2-5, with 9 bases aligning to TRBD2. Trimming removed 4 bases from V and 5 bases from J; junction bases left unmatched: 15. The CDR3 covers 17 residues. CDR1 and CDR2 (germline): SGHRS, YFSETQ. In nucleotides, the CDR3 is TGCGCCAGCAGCCCCCTACTATCCGGCGGGGGGGCGGAGACCCAGTACTTC. This codes for CASSPLLSGGGAETQYF.